The 13 T cell receptor beta chains below come from one sample, sequenced in a study of blood T cell repertoires in COVID-19. Using immunoSEQ multiplex PCR, the repertoire was profiled, and TCRdb retains in-frame clones only, with some absent. The sample has 330,000 or so clones; approximately 86% are singletons. Sequences were obtained from peripheral blood. These receptors all come from a man aged 25 to 40 with COVID-19, enrolled during active disease.

The CDR3, as DNA: TGTGCCAGCAGTTTAGGCAGAAATCAGCCCCAGCATTTT. As protein: CASSLGRNQPQHF. The chain carries TRBV12-3 or TRBV12-4 and TRBJ1-5; D uncertain. The ends were cut back, 1 base at V and 4 bases at J, with 5 bases in the middle. The CDR3 extends over 13 amino acids.

This chain connects TRBV7-2 to TRBJ2-5; D unresolved. Per germline, CDR1 SGHTA and CDR2 FQGNSA. This CDR3 is built from 14 residues. V lost 1 base, J lost 5 bases, and 11 bases lay in between. For the CDR3, the DNA is TGTGCCAGCAGCTTAGTTGGCAGTATGGAGACCCAGTACTTC. Translated: CASSLVGSMETQYF.

The chain carries TRBV29-1 and TRBJ2-7; 8 bases line up with TRBD2. Germline V gives CDR1 SQVTM, CDR2 ANQGSEA. The junction had 7 bases not matched to a gene; V was cut back by 1 base and J by 2 bases. The CDR3 sequence is 15 residues long. CDR3: CSVEGKAGVAYEQYF. CDR3 in DNA: TGCAGCGTTGAAGGAAAAGCGGGAGTGGCCTACGAGCAGTACTTC.

The chain carries TRBV15 and TRBJ1-5; 11 bases are shared with TRBD1. V trimming: 0 bases; J trimming: 5 bases; junction bases outside the gene matches: 6. CDR1 and CDR2 (germline): LNHNV, YYDKDF (reference sequence). This CDR3 region has 17 residues. This chain's CDR3 is CATSREGGTGGHQPQHF. In DNA, the CDR3 is TGTGCCACCAGCAGAGAAGGTGGGACAGGGGGGCATCAGCCCCAGCATTTT. The variable domain in full, completed from reference TRBV15 and TRBJ1-5, reads DAMVIQNPRYQVTQFGKPVTLSCSQTLNHNVMYWYQQKSSQAPKLLFHYYDKDFNNEADTPDNFQSRRPNTSFCFLDIRSPGLGDTAMYLCATSREGGTGGHQPQHFGDGTRLSIL.

The rearrangement uses TRBV19 and TRBJ2-7, with TRBD1 matching 8 bases. J lost 3 bases, V lost 6 bases, and 4 bases had no gene match. The V gene's germline CDR1 is LNHDA and CDR2 SQIVND (reference sequence). CDR3 length equals 13 residues. The CDR3 region is CASRVGQDYEQYF. The CDR3 nucleotides are TGTGCCAGTAGAGTGGGACAGGACTACGAGCAGTACTTC. Full variable domain (outside the CDR3, taken from reference TRBV19 and TRBJ2-7): DGGITQSPKYLFRKEGQNVTLSCEQNLNHDAMYWYRQDPGQGLRLIYYSQIVNDFQKGDIAEGYSVSREKKESFPLTVTSAQKNPTAFYLCASRVGQDYEQYFGPGTRLTVT.

This sequence joins TRBV18 and TRBJ2-1; maybe TRBD1 (5 bases). V was shortened by 3 bases and J by 10 bases, with 13 bases between the two germline ends. The CDR3 runs 13 residues. CDR1 is KGHSH, CDR2 LQKENI, per germline. The CDR3 bases are TGTGCCAGCTCACCGAAAACAGCAGGGGAGCAGTTCTTC. Amino acids: CASSPKTAGEQFF.

The CDR3 protein is CASSWGGETQYF. In DNA, the CDR3 is TGTGCCAGTAGTTGGGGAGGAGAGACCCAGTACTTC. The chain has TRBV19 and TRBJ2-5; weak D call: TRBD2 (6 bases). The V end was cut by 5 bases, the J end by 4 bases, with 8 bases between. The CDR3 contains 12 residues. CDR1 and CDR2 (germline): LNHDA, SQIVND (reference sequence).

The sample holds a few counts of this clone. This chain joins TRBV27 and TRBJ2-1, with TRBD2 matching 9 bases. Germline CDR1 reads MNHEY; CDR2 reads SMNVEV (reference sequence). Trimming removed 5 bases from V and 10 bases from J; junction bases left unmatched: 15. The CDR3 consists of 16 residues. The CDR3 DNA sequence: TGTGCCAGCAGTCCTTCGGGGCGGGAGGGCCGGAGGGAGCAGTTCTTC. Translation gives CASSPSGREGRREQFF.

This chain connects TRBV9 to TRBJ1-4; the match to TRBD1 covers 8 bases. V was clipped by 3 bases and J by 7 bases; unmatched bases: 11. This CDR3 contains 16 residues. Per the germline V gene, CDR1 is SGDLS and CDR2 is YYNGEE. CDR3 nucleotide sequence: TGTGCCAGCAGCGCCCCGGACAGGGTTGGGGGTGAAAAACTGTTTTTT. Amino acid sequence: CASSAPDRVGGEKLFF.

This clone occurred once. The genes are TRBV7-9 and TRBJ1-2, with TRBD1 as a possible D gene (6 bases). CDR3 length: 16 residues. Trimming removed 7 bases at V and 0 bases at J, with 18 bases between. Germline CDR1 reads SEHNR; CDR2 reads FQNEAQ (reference sequence). CDR3 DNA: TGTGCCAGCACCCGGGGGGCTAACAGCCCTAACTATGGCTACACCTTC. This gives the protein CASTRGANSPNYGYTF.

The chain links TRBV5-8 to TRBJ2-1, with D perhaps TRBD1 (6 bases). The CDR3 has 17 residues. Trimming removed 4 bases at V and 5 bases at J, with 22 bases between. Per the germline V gene, CDR1 is SGHTS and CDR2 is YDEGEE. The CDR3 loop reads CASSQQGFTAQDNEQFF. The CDR3 nucleotides read TGTGCCAGCAGCCAACAGGGCTTCACGGCTCAGGACAATGAGCAGTTCTTC.

This clone was seen more than once but under ten times. The chain recombines TRBV27 with TRBJ2-7; D might be TRBD1 (6 bases). V lost 5 bases, J lost 0 bases, and 11 bases lay in between. Looked up from germline, CDR1 is MNHEY and CDR2 is SMNVEV (reference sequence). The CDR3 consists of 14 residues. CDR3 nucleotide sequence: TGTGCCAGCAGTGCCAACAGGGTCTCCTACGAGCAGTACTTC. The encoded protein is CASSANRVSYEQYF.

The chain combines TRBV30 with TRBJ1-2; D might be TRBD1 (5 bases). CDR1 and CDR2 from the germline V gene are GTSNPN and SVGIG (reference sequence). This CDR3 is built from 13 residues. Trimming shortened V by 2 bases and J by 2 bases, and 9 bases separated the two germline ends. CDR3 amino acids: CAWSRPGNYGYTF. The CDR3 bases are TGTGCCTGGAGTAGACCAGGGAACTATGGCTACACCTTC. The variable domain in full, completed from reference TRBV30 and TRBJ1-2, reads SQTIHQWPATLVQPVGSPLSLECTVEGTSNPNLYWYRQAAGRGLQLLFYSVGIGQISSEVPQNLSASRPQDRQFILSSKKLLLSDSGFYLCAWSRPGNYGYTFGSGTRLTVV.